These 8 T cell receptor beta chains were all obtained from the same sample, sequenced in a study of T-cell reconstitution after alpha-beta-depleted transplantation in children. As it was prepared, the TCRbeta library received unique molecular identifiers. TCRdb ran MiXCR on the PCR reads and lists one entry per CDR3 protein. The profile shows fewer than 550,000 distinct CDR3 sequences, about an eighth of them singletons. Sequenced material: PBMCs, mostly from graft donor cells, taken 180 days after TCRalphabeta/CD19-depleted stem cell transplant. These TCRs come from a female patient under 10 years old who had a stem cell transplant for aplastic anemia, so the T cells may come from the graft donor.

This clonotype was seen a few times. V gene TRBV4-3 combines with J gene TRBJ2-1; possibly TRBD2 for D (6 bases). CDR1 is LGHNA, CDR2 YSLEER, per germline. The CDR3 is 16 amino acids. Trimming shortened V by 0 bases and J by 10 bases, and 19 bases separated the two germline ends. In DNA, the CDR3 is TGCGCCAGCAGCCAAGATCAGGCCTTATGGGGGGACGAGCAGTTCTTC. Its translation is CASSQDQALWGDEQFF.

This clonotype appeared a few times. The chain has TRBV10-3 and TRBJ2-5; no reliable D call. This CDR3 is 13 amino acids long. The V and J ends lost 1 base and 2 bases respectively, with 5 bases between them. CDR1 is ENHRY, CDR2 SYGVKD, per germline. CDR3 protein: CAISEWGQETQYF. For the CDR3, the DNA is TGTGCCATCAGTGAGTGGGGTCAAGAGACCCAGTACTTC.

This clonotype has just a few counts. V gene TRBV7-2 combines with J gene TRBJ2-1; 10 bases are shared with TRBD1. With V trimmed by 5 bases and J by 4 bases, 8 bases remained unmatched. Germline values: CDR1 SGHTA, CDR2 FQGNSA. The CDR3 runs 16 residues. The CDR3: CASSARGQGWYNEQFF. The CDR3 bases are TGTGCCAGCAGCGCCAGGGGACAGGGGTGGTACAATGAGCAGTTCTTC. Based on the CDR3 plus reference TRBV7-2 and TRBJ2-1, the full variable domain is GAGVSQSPSNKVTEKGKDVELRCDPISGHTALYWYRQSLGQGLEFLIYFQGNSAPDKSGLPSDRFSAERTGGSVSTLTIQRTQQEDSAVYLCASSARGQGWYNEQFFGPGTRLTVL.

This clonotype was observed a handful of times. This chain uses TRBV20-1 with TRBJ1-5; D is unresolved. The germline gives CDR1 DFQATT, CDR2 SNEGSKA (reference sequence). V lost 0 bases and J lost 7, with 7 bases in between. The CDR3 covers 12 residues. CDR3 DNA: TGCAGTGCTAGAGACTGGATACAGCCCCAGCATTTT. Residues: CSARDWIQPQHF.

A few counts support this clonotype. CDR3 sequence: CSVGTVSNTEAFF. As DNA, the CDR3 is TGCAGCGTGGGGACAGTCTCGAACACTGAAGCTTTCTTT. V gene TRBV29-1 combines with J gene TRBJ1-1, with TRBD1 identical over 7 bases. This CDR3 spans 13 amino acids. V lost 6 bases, J lost 1 base, and 5 bases stayed unmatched. From germline, CDR1 is SQVTM and CDR2 ANQGSEA.

The table lists this clonotype with a few counts. The V and J genes are TRBV6-1 and TRBJ1-3; D is uncertain. The CDR3 totals 18 residues. V lost 5 bases, J lost 0 bases, and 20 bases lay in between. Per germline, CDR1 MNHNS and CDR2 SASEGT. The CDR3 DNA reads TGTGCCAGCAGTCCCCTCAAGGCCCCTTGGAGCTCTGGAAACACCATATATTTT. Protein sequence: CASSPLKAPWSSGNTIYF.

This clonotype was seen a handful of times. The rearrangement uses TRBV29-1 and TRBJ2-5, with D possibly being TRBD1 (6 bases). This CDR3 contains 12 residues. In germline, CDR1 is SQVTM, CDR2 ANQGSEA. The V end was cut by 7 bases, the J end by 3 bases, with 12 bases between. The CDR3 coding sequence is TGCAGCGCAGGGGTTATCGAAGAGACCCAGTACTTC. Amino acid sequence: CSAGVIEETQYF. The whole variable domain, remainder taken from reference TRBV29-1 and TRBJ2-5, is SAVISQKPSRDICQRGTSLTIQCQVDSQVTMMFWYRQQPGQSLTLIATANQGSEATYESGFVIDKFPISRPNLTFSTLTVSNMSPEDSSIYLCSAGVIEETQYFGPGTRLLVL.

This rearrangement joins TRBV12-3 or TRBV12-4 to TRBJ2-7, with D perhaps given as TRBD1 or TRBD2 (5 bases each). The CDR3 is made up of 14 amino acids. V was pared by 6 bases and J by 6 bases, with 18 bases between. The CDR3 nucleotides read TGTGCCAGCAGCCCCTTGGCCCGAGGGGCCGAGCAGTACTTC. It encodes CASSPLARGAEQYF.